This T cell receptor (beta chain) was found in a study of control samples from healthy donors and cancer patients. The CDR3 runs to 17 residues. Per the germline V gene, CDR1 is KGHDR and CDR2 is SFDVKD. The J segment lost 3 bases and the V segment lost 9 bases, leaving 12 bases of the junction unmatched. The protocol was immunoSEQ multiplex PCR, while the TCRdb copy is restricted to in-frame clones and leaves out a portion. Of about 99,000 clones listed, roughly 89% are singletons. The receptor's source is a man aged 60 to 75 with lung cancer. The V call is TRBV24-1, the J call TRBJ2-5; 13 bases line up with TRBD2. Material: PBMCs. The CDR3 region is CATAPGLAGLREETQYF. CDR3 DNA: TGTGCCACCGCGCCGGGACTAGCGGGACTCCGGGAAGAGACCCAGTACTTC.